What follows describes a single T cell receptor (beta chain). Its antigen is undetermined. Profiled with immunoSEQ multiplex PCR; TCRdb holds only in-frame clones, not every one. The sample records about 38,000 clones, approximately 94% being singletons. Time point: new active TB diagnosis, blood taken before or within 7 days of starting treatment. This entry comes from a study of T cells in tuberculosis. About the study: PBMC were archived before or within 7 days of starting treatment. Study observations and caveats: Shorter CDR3-alpha in active tuberculosis partly drove smaller distances.

V shed 2 bases, J shed 3 bases, and the junction held 6 bases outside the gene matches. The CDR3 extends over 17 amino acids. Per germline, CDR1 SGHVS and CDR2 FNYEAQ. The sample consisted of PBMCs, taken at tuberculosis diagnosis. The TCR comes from an adult with tuberculosis. V gene TRBV7-6 combines with J gene TRBJ2-2; the match to TRBD1 covers 10 bases. CDR3 sequence (DNA): TGTGCCAGCAGCTTAACCCCGGACAGGGGGGACACCGGGGAGCTGTTTTTT. As protein: CASSLTPDRGDTGELFF. Looking up the rest from reference TRBV7-6 and TRBJ2-2 gives the full variable domain: GAGVSQSPRYKVTKRGQDVALRCDPISGHVSLYWYRQALGQGPEFLTYFNYEAQQDKSGLPNDRFSAERPEGSISTLTIQRTEQRDSAMYRCASSLTPDRGDTGELFFGEGSRLTVL.